This TCR beta chain comes out of a study of blood T cell repertoires in COVID-19. Study context: From the United States, Italy and Spain came samples of acute and convalescent COVID-19. PBMCs, B-cell-depleted T cells, or T cells were the source of the cDNA or gDNA that made up the material.

The length of the CDR3 is 17 residues. From germline, CDR1 is LNHDA and CDR2 SQIVND (reference sequence). V trimming: 5 bases; J trimming: 0 bases; junction bases outside the gene matches: 9. The protocol was immunoSEQ multiplex PCR, while the TCRdb copy is restricted to in-frame clones and leaves out a portion. The data contain 200,000 to 250,000 clones, around nine tenths of them singletons. Source material: PBMCs or T cells enriched from blood (not recorded which). This TCR came from a young woman who had recovered from COVID-19. The rearrangement uses TRBV19 and TRBJ1-5; TRBD1 matches 8 bases. The CDR3 sequence: CASSPPGQVYSNQPQHF. In DNA form, the CDR3 reads TGTGCCAGTAGTCCCCCGGGACAGGTGTATAGCAATCAGCCCCAGCATTTT.